The sequence of this TCR beta chain was determined in a study of beta chain features in type 1 diabetes. As every portion of the isolated RNA was reverse transcribed, the sequencing read expressed TCRB transcripts. The protocol was immunoSEQ multiplex PCR, while the TCRdb copy is restricted to in-frame clones and leaves out a portion. Here the sample spans tens of thousands of clones, approximately 62% being singletons. There are a few counts of this clone. CDR3 size: 12 residues. V lost 3 bases and J lost 4, with 6 bases in between. CDR1 is SEHNR, CDR2 FQNEAQ, per germline (reference sequence). This receptor was identified in a woman under 30 in good health. Sequencing input: Tregs from blood. The chain joins TRBV7-9 to TRBJ1-1; a weak D match, TRBD1 (5 bases). The CDR3 sequence is CASSFGATEAFF. CDR3 bases: TGTGCCAGCAGCTTTGGGGCCACTGAAGCTTTCTTT.